This TCR beta chain appears in the sequencing data of a study of cytomegalovirus exposure and HLA in healthy donors. Both 60 Vbeta primers and 13 Jbeta primers went into the PCR. Only in-frame clones appear in the TCRdb table, and some are missing; sequencing was by immunoSEQ multiplex PCR. The sample holds hundreds of thousands of clones; 75% to 85% are singletons and the top ten take around 2.9%. Germline assignment: CDR1 MGHDK and CDR2 SYGVNS. V dropped 7 bases and J dropped 4; count of bases not matched to a gene: 7. The CDR3 spans 14 residues. On this clone itself: The antigen remains undetermined.

Overall study results and limits: Rates of TCR association differed by HLA locus in a later analysis, with DRB1 highest and HLA-C lowest. The records held CMV serostatus as the only immune exposure information. Reports state that TCR beta sequences accurately predicted most subjects' HLA-A and HLA-B alleles.

The gene calls are TRBV25-1 and TRBJ2-1; TRBD2 matches 7 bases. The specimen was PBMCs. This TCR came from a woman in her sixties in good health and CMV-seropositive. The CDR3 region is CASTNQAGYNEQFF. For the CDR3, the DNA is TGTGCCAGCACTAACCAAGCGGGGTACAATGAGCAGTTCTTC.